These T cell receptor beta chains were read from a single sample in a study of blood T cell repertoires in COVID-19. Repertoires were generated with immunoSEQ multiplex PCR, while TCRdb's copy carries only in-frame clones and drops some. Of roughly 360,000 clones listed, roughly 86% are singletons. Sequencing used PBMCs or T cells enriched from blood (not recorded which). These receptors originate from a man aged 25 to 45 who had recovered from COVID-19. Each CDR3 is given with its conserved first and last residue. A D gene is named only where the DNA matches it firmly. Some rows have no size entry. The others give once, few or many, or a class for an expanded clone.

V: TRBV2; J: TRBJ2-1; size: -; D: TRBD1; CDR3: CASSDRDRYYNEQFF; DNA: TGTGCCAGCAGTGACCGGGACAGGTACTACAATGAGCAGTTCTTC
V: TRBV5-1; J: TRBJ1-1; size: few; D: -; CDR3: CASSLGHGAGDTEAFF; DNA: TGCGCCAGCAGCTTGGGCCATGGTGCCGGGGACACTGAAGCTTTCTTT
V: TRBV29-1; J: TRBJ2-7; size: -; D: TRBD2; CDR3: CSVDFLGGIGREQYF; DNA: TGCAGCGTTGATTTTTTGGGAGGGATCGGAAGGGAGCAGTACTTC
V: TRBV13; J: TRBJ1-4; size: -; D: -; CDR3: CASSQGPTPDEKLFF; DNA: TGTGCCAGCAGCCAGGGCCCTACCCCTGATGAAAAACTGTTTTTT
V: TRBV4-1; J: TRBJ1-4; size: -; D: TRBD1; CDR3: CASSQGQARQGANEKLFF; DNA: TGCGCCAGCAGCCAAGGTCAGGCCCGACAGGGGGCCAATGAAAAACTGTTTTTT
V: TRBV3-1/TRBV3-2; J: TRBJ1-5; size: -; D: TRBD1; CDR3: CASSQGQGNQPQHF; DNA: TGTGCCAGCAGCCAAGGACAGGGGAATCAGCCCCAGCATTTT
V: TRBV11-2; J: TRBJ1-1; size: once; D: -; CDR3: CASSFLRGTEAFF; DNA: TGTGCCAGCAGCTTCCTAAGGGGGACTGAAGCTTTCTTT
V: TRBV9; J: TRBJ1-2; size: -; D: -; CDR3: CASSPSPGEFYGYTF; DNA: TGTGCCAGCAGCCCTTCCCCGGGAGAGTTCTATGGCTACACCTTC
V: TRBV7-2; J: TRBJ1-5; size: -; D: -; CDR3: CASSPGRTDQPQHF; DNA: TGTGCCAGCAGCCCCGGGAGGACGGATCAGCCCCAGCATTTT
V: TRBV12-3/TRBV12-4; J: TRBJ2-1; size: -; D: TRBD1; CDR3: CASRRTGGNEQFF; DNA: TGTGCCAGCAGAAGAACAGGGGGGAATGAGCAGTTCTTC
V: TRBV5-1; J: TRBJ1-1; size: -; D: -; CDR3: CASSLRTVNTEAFF; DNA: TGCGCCAGCAGCTTAAGGACAGTGAACACTGAAGCTTTCTTT
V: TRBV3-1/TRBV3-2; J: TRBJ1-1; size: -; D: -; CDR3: CASSQARRAFF; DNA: TGTGCCAGCAGCCAAGCGAGGCGGGCTTTCTTT
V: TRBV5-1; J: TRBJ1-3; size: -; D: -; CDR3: CASSPGDVTGNTIYF; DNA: TGCGCCAGCAGCCCAGGGGACGTAACTGGAAACACCATATATTTT
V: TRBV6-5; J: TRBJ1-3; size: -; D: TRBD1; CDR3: CASSYGRGPGNTIYF; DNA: TGTGCCAGCAGTTACGGCAGGGGGCCCGGAAACACCATATATTTT
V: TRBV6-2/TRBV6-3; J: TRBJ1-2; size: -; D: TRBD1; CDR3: CASSDGTAGYTF; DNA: TGTGCCAGCAGTGACGGGACAGCTGGCTACACCTTC
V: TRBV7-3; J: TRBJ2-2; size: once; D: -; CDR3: CASSLERAENTGELFF; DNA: TGTGCCAGCAGCTTAGAGCGGGCGGAAAACACCGGGGAGCTGTTTTTT
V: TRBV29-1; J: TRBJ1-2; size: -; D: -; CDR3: CSVEDSAGIYGYTF; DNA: TGCAGCGTTGAAGATTCAGCAGGGATCTATGGCTACACCTTC
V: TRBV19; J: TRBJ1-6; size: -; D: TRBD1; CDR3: CASSIEGTGGNSPLHF; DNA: TGTGCCAGTAGTATAGAAGGCACAGGGGGTAATTCACCCCTCCACTTT
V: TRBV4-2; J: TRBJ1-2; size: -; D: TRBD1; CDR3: CASSQDYRGASNYGYTF; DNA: TGTGCCAGCAGCCAAGACTACAGGGGGGCCTCTAACTATGGCTACACCTTC
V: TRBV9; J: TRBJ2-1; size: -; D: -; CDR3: CASSVSGRSSYNEQFF; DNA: TGTGCCAGCAGCGTAAGTGGTAGGAGCTCCTACAATGAGCAGTTCTTC
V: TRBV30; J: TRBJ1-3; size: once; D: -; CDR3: CAWSGGGPNTIYF; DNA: TGTGCCTGGAGTGGGGGCGGACCCAACACCATATATTTT
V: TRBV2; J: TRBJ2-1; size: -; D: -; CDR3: CASSVEGWNEQFF; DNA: TGTGCCAGCAGTGTGGAGGGGTGGAATGAGCAGTTCTTC
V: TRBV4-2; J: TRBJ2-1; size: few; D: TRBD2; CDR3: CASSQEGRAGNYNEQFF; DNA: TGTGCCAGCAGCCAAGAAGGTCGAGCGGGGAATTACAATGAGCAGTTCTTC
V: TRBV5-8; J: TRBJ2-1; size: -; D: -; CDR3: CASSFGTTYDEQFF; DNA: TGTGCCAGCAGCTTTGGGACAACCTACGATGAGCAGTTCTTC
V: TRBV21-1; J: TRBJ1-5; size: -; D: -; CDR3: CASSNSSGQRVRPQHF; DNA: TGTGCCAGCAGCAACTCGTCGGGACAGCGTGTTCGGCCCCAGCATTTT
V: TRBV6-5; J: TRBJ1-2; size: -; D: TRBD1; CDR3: CASGGHGGHGYTF; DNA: TGTGCCTCAGGGGGCCATGGCGGGCATGGCTACACCTTC
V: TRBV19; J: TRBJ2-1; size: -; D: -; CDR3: CASRTQLKDSWQFF; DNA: TGTGCCAGCCGCACCCAACTTAAGGACAGTTGGCAGTTCTTC
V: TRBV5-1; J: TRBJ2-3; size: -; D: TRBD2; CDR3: CASASGAGTDTQYF; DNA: TGCGCCAGCGCAAGCGGGGCTGGCACAGATACGCAGTATTTT
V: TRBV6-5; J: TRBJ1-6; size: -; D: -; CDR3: CASSYSIVGHSPLHF; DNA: TGTGCCAGCAGTTACTCCATAGTTGGTCATTCACCCCTCCACTTT
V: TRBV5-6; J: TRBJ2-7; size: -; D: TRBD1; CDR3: CASSPPGQAYEQYF; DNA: TGTGCCAGCAGCCCGCCCGGACAGGCCTACGAGCAGTACTTC
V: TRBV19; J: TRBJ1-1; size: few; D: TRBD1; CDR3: CASDNRGLNTEAFF; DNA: TGTGCCAGTGATAACAGGGGGTTGAACACTGAAGCTTTCTTT
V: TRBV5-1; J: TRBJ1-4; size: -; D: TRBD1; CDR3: CASSFGTGVSEKLFF; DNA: TGCGCCAGCAGCTTTGGGACAGGAGTGAGTGAAAAACTGTTTTTT
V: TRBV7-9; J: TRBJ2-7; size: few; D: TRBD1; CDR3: CASSLAGTGSEQYF; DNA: TGTGCCAGCAGCTTAGCCGGGACAGGGTCCGAGCAGTACTTC
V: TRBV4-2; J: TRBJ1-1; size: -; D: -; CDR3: CASSPNWGEFTEAFF; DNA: TGTGCCAGCAGCCCTAACTGGGGGGAATTCACTGAAGCTTTCTTT
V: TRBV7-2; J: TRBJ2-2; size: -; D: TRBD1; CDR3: CASSPGTGYTGELFF; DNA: TGTGCCAGCAGCCCCGGGACAGGGTATACCGGGGAGCTGTTTTTT
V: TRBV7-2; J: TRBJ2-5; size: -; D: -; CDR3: CASSLGPRAERTQYF; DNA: TGTGCCAGCAGCTTAGGCCCCAGGGCGGAAAGGACCCAGTACTTC
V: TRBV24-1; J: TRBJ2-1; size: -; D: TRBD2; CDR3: CATSDATGGKIRNEQFF; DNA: TGTGCCACCAGTGATGCCACGGGGGGGAAAATTAGGAATGAGCAGTTCTTC